This TCR beta chain was recorded in a study of T-cell reconstitution after alpha-beta-depleted transplantation in children. J gave up 7 bases and V 5 bases, and 6 bases lay outside the gene matches. CDR1 and CDR2 (germline): DFQATT, SNEGSKA (reference sequence). This CDR3 region has 13 residues. The study, taken as a whole, reports: Some patients owed their high day-60 TCRbeta diversity to surviving recipient T cells and thymic progenitors.

The authors prepared the TCRbeta library with unique molecular identifiers. TCRdb called the PCR reads again in MiXCR, with one record for every CDR3 protein. The sample contains around 800,000 distinct CDR3 sequences, 16% of which appear only once. Note on this clonotype: Antigen unknown.

The sample in question was PBMCs, mostly from graft donor cells, obtained 360 days after TCRalphabeta/CD19-depleted stem cell transplant. The TCR sequence derives from a male patient between 5 and 17 years old who had a stem cell transplant for acute lymphoblastic leukemia, so the T cells may come from the graft donor. The V gene is TRBV20-1, the J gene TRBJ1-5, with TRBD1 identical over 9 bases. The CDR3 region has the DNA TGCAGTGCTCCGGACAGGGGTGGGCAGCCCCAGCATTTT. Translation: CSAPDRGGQPQHF.